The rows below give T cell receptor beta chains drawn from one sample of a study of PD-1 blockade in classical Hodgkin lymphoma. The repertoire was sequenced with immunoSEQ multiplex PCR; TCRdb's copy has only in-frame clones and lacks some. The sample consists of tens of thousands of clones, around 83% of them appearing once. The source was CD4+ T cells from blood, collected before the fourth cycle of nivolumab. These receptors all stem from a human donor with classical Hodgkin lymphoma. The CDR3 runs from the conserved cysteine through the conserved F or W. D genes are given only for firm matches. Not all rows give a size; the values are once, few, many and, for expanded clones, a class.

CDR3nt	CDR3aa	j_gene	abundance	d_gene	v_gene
TGTGCCAGCAGCTGGACTAGTACTGAGCAGTTCTTC	CASSWTSTEQFF	TRBJ2-1	.	TRBD2	TRBV5-4
TGTGCCAGCAGTTTTCGGGATCAAGAGACCCAGTACTTC	CASSFRDQETQYF	TRBJ2-5	.	.	TRBV6-5
TGTGCCATCGGTACAGGGCCTATCTATGGCTACACCTTC	CAIGTGPIYGYTF	TRBJ1-2	.	.	TRBV10-3
TGTGCCAGCAGGGCCGCGGAGACCCAGTACTTC	CASRAAETQYF	TRBJ2-5	.	.	TRBV6-6
TGTGCCAGCTCACTGGGATCCTACGAGCAGTACTTC	CASSLGSYEQYF	TRBJ2-7	.	.	TRBV18
TGTGCCAGCACCGGAAGGACAGAATCCACAGATACGCAGTATTTT	CASTGRTESTDTQYF	TRBJ2-3	.	.	TRBV2
TGTGCCAGTAGTATTCCGCCGCTGGGACACCAGTACTTC	CASSIPPLGHQYF	TRBJ2-5	.	.	TRBV19
TGTGCCAGCAGCTTAGCCGCAGTGATGAACACTGAAGCTTTCTTT	CASSLAAVMNTEAFF	TRBJ1-1	.	.	TRBV7-9
TGTGCCAGCAGCGCCCGGGCTTTAGCCAAAAACATTCAGTACTTC	CASSARALAKNIQYF	TRBJ2-4	.	.	TRBV21-1
TGTGCCAGTGCGGCTGGGACAGGGGCTGGAAACACCATATATTTT	CASAAGTGAGNTIYF	TRBJ1-3	once	TRBD1	TRBV19
TGTGCCAGTAGTCCAGTAGCGGGGGGTGCCGAGCAGTACTTC	CASSPVAGGAEQYF	TRBJ2-7	.	TRBD2	TRBV19
TGTGCCAGCTCATGGCGGGAGGACGCAGATACGCAGTATTTT	CASSWREDADTQYF	TRBJ2-3	.	TRBD2	TRBV18
TGTGCCAGCAGCTCCTCCAGCGGGAGCTACAATGAGCAGTTCTTC	CASSSSSGSYNEQFF	TRBJ2-1	.	TRBD2	TRBV11-2
TGTGCCAGCAGCACGAGGGAGACGGGGGAGACCCAGTACTTC	CASSTRETGETQYF	TRBJ2-5	.	.	TRBV6-1
TGCGCCAGCCACGGGGCTGACGAACACGAGCAGTACTTC	CASHGADEHEQYF	TRBJ2-7	.	.	TRBV5-1
TGTGCCAGCAGCCGAGCCCGGACAGGGGTCACTAGCGGGTACAATGAGCAGTTCTTC	CASSRARTGVTSGYNEQFF	TRBJ2-1	once	.	TRBV14
TGTGCCAGCAGTTTACCCCTACAAGGGACTTTTAGCACTAGCACAGATACGCAGTATTTT	CASSLPLQGTFSTSTDTQYF	TRBJ2-3	.	.	TRBV28
TGTGCCACCAGCAGAGACAGGGTCGATCAGCCCCAGCATTTT	CATSRDRVDQPQHF	TRBJ1-5	.	.	TRBV15
TGTGCCAGCAGCTTGGTGTGGGGCACTGAAGCTTTCTTT	CASSLVWGTEAFF	TRBJ1-1	.	.	TRBV5-5
TGCGCCAGCAGCAAGGACAGGGGGCCCTATAACTATGGCTACACCTTC	CASSKDRGPYNYGYTF	TRBJ1-2	.	TRBD1	TRBV5-1
TGCGCCAGCAGCTTGGCGGGGGCAGATACGCAGTATTTT	CASSLAGADTQYF	TRBJ2-3	.	.	TRBV5-1
TGTGCCAGCAGTCTGGACCGAAACTATGGCTACACCTTC	CASSLDRNYGYTF	TRBJ1-2	.	.	TRBV2
TGTGCCAGCAGCTGGGACTATAATTCACCCCTCCACTTT	CASSWDYNSPLHF	TRBJ1-6	.	.	TRBV7-9
TGCAGCGTTGACAGGGTCCATGAGCAGTTCTTC	CSVDRVHEQFF	TRBJ2-1	.	.	TRBV29-1
TGTGCCAGCAGACCGGACACCCCCAATCAGCCCCAGCATTTT	CASRPDTPNQPQHF	TRBJ1-5	.	.	TRBV27
TGTGCCAGCAGTTACCTCTCGCGGGGGGCCCCGGGGACCCAGTACTTC	CASSYLSRGAPGTQYF	TRBJ2-5	.	TRBD2	TRBV6-5
TGTGCCAGCAGCTTAGCGGAGGGTCCGGGGGTAGAGACCCAGTACTTC	CASSLAEGPGVETQYF	TRBJ2-5	.	.	TRBV7-6
TGTGCCAGTAGTATACCGGGATTGAGCAATCAGCCCCAGCATTTT	CASSIPGLSNQPQHF	TRBJ1-5	.	.	TRBV19
TGCAGTGCTAGTCAGGAGTCCGAGCAGTACTTC	CSASQESEQYF	TRBJ2-7	.	.	TRBV20-1
TGTGCCAGCAGTGAGGAGTTGTCTGGAAACACCATATATTTT	CASSEELSGNTIYF	TRBJ1-3	few	.	TRBV2
TGTGCCAGCAGTTATGCAATGACAGGGACAGGAAACACCATATATTTT	CASSYAMTGTGNTIYF	TRBJ1-3	.	TRBD1	TRBV6-5
TGTGCCACCAGCAGACGACAGGGCCCGCAAGAGACCCAGTACTTC	CATSRRQGPQETQYF	TRBJ2-5	.	TRBD1	TRBV15
TGTGCCAGCAGCGGCCCGGGAGGGTATAAGACTGGAAACACCATATATTTT	CASSGPGGYKTGNTIYF	TRBJ1-3	.	.	TRBV7-9
TGTGCCAGTAGTAGAGGACAGGCGACCGGGGAGCTGTTTTTT	CASSRGQATGELFF	TRBJ2-2	.	TRBD1	TRBV19
TGCGCCAGCAGCTTCGAGGGACGTCTCGAGCAGTACTTC	CASSFEGRLEQYF	TRBJ2-7	few	.	TRBV5-1
TGTGCCAGCACAAGGGGACAGACCTACGAGCAGTACTTC	CASTRGQTYEQYF	TRBJ2-7	few	TRBD1	TRBV28
TGTGCCACCAGCAGAGGCAGTTGGAATGAAAAACTGTTTTTT	CATSRGSWNEKLFF	TRBJ1-4	.	.	TRBV15
TGTGCCAGCAGCTGGGGGACCCCACAGGGGGCCAGCGCCCAGGGTACGCAGTATTTT	CASSWGTPQGASAQGTQYF	TRBJ2-3	few	TRBD1	TRBV4-2
TGCGCCAGCAGCTTGATCGGGGCGAAAGGCTACACCTTC	CASSLIGAKGYTF	TRBJ1-2	.	.	TRBV5-1
TGTGCCAGCAGCTCCCCCGCCAGGGTTGCCCACGAGCAGTACTTC	CASSSPARVAHEQYF	TRBJ2-7	.	.	TRBV11-2
TGTGCCAGCAGCTTTTCAGGGGCGGACATTCAGTACTTC	CASSFSGADIQYF	TRBJ2-4	.	.	TRBV7-2
TGTGCCAGCCGGCCGGGAGCAACCGGGGAGCTGTTTTTT	CASRPGATGELFF	TRBJ2-2	.	.	TRBV7-3